This is a list of T cell receptor beta chains from one sample in a study of shared clonotypes between healthy human individuals. Assay used: immunoSEQ multiplex PCR; TCRdb lists only in-frame clones, some missing. The repertoire holds roughly 510,000 clones, about three quarters seen once, with roughly an eighth in the top ten. The sequencing input was PBMCs. The receptors were gathered from a middle-aged woman in good health. Some clones in this sample may be carry-over from other donors' samples. Both conserved end residues are part of each CDR3. The D gene is left open where the match is weak. Not every row has a clone size; where given, it reads once, few, many or a size class.

size	V	length	D	J	CDR3	DNA
.	TRBV11-2	15	.	TRBJ2-2	CASSPRDPLTGELFF	TGTGCCAGCAGCCCCAGGGACCCCTTGACCGGGGAGCTGTTTTTT
.	TRBV6-5	15	TRBD1	TRBJ1-1	CASSYLTGEDTEAFF	TGTGCCAGCAGTTACTTGACAGGGGAAGACACTGAAGCTTTCTTT
.	TRBV28	12	.	TRBJ2-3	CASSLSADTQYF	TGTGCCAGCAGTTTGTCGGCAGATACGCAGTATTTT
.	TRBV2	14	.	TRBJ2-2	CASSSGSWTGELFF	TGTGCCAGCAGTTCAGGGAGTTGGACCGGGGAGCTGTTTTTT
.	TRBV2	16	.	TRBJ1-2	CASMKPSGGVYYGYTF	TGTGCCAGCATGAAACCTTCGGGTGGGGTCTACTATGGCTACACCTTC
few	TRBV18	14	.	TRBJ2-7	CASSLEYTAYEQYF	TGTGCCAGCTCACTCGAGTACACTGCCTACGAGCAGTACTTC
once	TRBV5-6	13	.	TRBJ2-5	CASSWGRGETQYF	TGTGCCAGCAGCTGGGGCAGGGGAGAGACCCAGTACTTC
.	TRBV6-4	15	.	TRBJ2-2	CASSVSQGDHGELFF	TGTGCCAGCAGTGTTTCTCAGGGAGATCACGGGGAGCTGTTTTTT
.	TRBV7-3	16	.	TRBJ2-2	CASSLGRGRYTGELFF	TGTGCCAGCAGCTTGGGAAGGGGAAGGTACACCGGGGAGCTGTTTTTT
.	TRBV10-3	15	TRBD1	TRBJ1-5	CASSPQTGGNQPQHF	TGTGCCAGCAGTCCCCAGACAGGGGGCAATCAGCCCCAGCATTTT
.	TRBV28	16	.	TRBJ1-4	CASLRSGALANEKLFF	TGTGCCAGCTTGAGGTCAGGGGCGCTGGCTAATGAAAAACTGTTTTTT
once	TRBV19	15	TRBD2	TRBJ2-7	CASSVRTSGSYEQYF	TGTGCCAGTAGTGTGAGGACTAGCGGGAGTTACGAGCAGTACTTC
.	TRBV27	15	TRBD2	TRBJ2-1	CASSLRLAGVNEQFF	TGTGCCAGCAGTTTACGACTAGCGGGAGTGAATGAGCAGTTCTTC
.	TRBV10-2	14	.	TRBJ2-2	CASSVAGSTGELFF	TGCGCCAGCAGTGTGGCAGGCTCGACCGGGGAGCTGTTTTTT
.	TRBV5-6	14	.	TRBJ1-1	CASSLDSMNTEAFF	TGTGCCAGCAGCCTGGACAGCATGAACACTGAAGCTTTCTTT
many	TRBV6-1	15	TRBD1	TRBJ2-3	CASRPPGQGPDTQYF	TGTGCCAGCAGGCCGCCGGGACAGGGCCCAGATACGCAGTATTTT